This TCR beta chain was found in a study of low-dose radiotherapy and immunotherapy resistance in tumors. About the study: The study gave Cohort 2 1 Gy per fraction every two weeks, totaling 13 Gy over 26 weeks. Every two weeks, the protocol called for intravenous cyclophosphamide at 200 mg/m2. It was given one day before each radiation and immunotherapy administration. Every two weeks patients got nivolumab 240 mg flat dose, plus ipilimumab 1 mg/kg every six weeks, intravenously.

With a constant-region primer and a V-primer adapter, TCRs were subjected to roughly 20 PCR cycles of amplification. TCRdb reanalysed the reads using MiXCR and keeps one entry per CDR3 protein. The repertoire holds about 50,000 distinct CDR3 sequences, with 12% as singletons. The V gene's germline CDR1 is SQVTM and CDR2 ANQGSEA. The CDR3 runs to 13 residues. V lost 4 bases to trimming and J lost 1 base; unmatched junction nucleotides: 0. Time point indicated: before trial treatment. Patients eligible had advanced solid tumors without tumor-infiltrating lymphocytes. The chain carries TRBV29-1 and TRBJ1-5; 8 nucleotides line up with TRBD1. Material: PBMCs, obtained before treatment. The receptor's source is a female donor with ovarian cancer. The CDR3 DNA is TGCAGCGTTGGGACAGGGAGCAATCAGCCCCAGCATTTT. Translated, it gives CSVGTGSNQPQHF.